The clone carrying this T cell receptor beta chain was counted between two and nine times. The antigen remains undetermined. The V and J ends lost 0 bases and 8 bases, in that order; junction bases with no gene match: 6. Looked up from germline, CDR1 is LGHNA and CDR2 is YSLEER. This CDR3 comprises 14 residues. Stated time point: after dendritic cell vaccination, including at tumor progression/relapse. Primers: 60 V beta forward and 13 J beta reverse. Clones were sequenced by immunoSEQ multiplex PCR, and TCRdb holds only the in-frame ones, with some missing. Of around 78,000 clones listed, approximately 81% are singletons. This sample stems from a study of glioma-infiltrating T cells after dendritic cell vaccination. Findings and caveats of the study: Patients with more pretreatment TILs had longer time to progression and survival. No direct clonality-survival link was found; a diverse polyclonal response may matter. Complete blood and tumor specimen sets were limited to few patients.

The V call is TRBV4-3, the J call TRBJ1-2; TRBD1 matches at 7 bases. The clonotype comes from a human donor with glioblastoma. The sequenced sample was blood, obtained after dendritic cell vaccination. CDR3 protein: CASSQDDRAAGYTF. The DNA of the CDR3 is TGCGCCAGCAGCCAAGATGACAGGGCTGCAGGCTACACCTTC.